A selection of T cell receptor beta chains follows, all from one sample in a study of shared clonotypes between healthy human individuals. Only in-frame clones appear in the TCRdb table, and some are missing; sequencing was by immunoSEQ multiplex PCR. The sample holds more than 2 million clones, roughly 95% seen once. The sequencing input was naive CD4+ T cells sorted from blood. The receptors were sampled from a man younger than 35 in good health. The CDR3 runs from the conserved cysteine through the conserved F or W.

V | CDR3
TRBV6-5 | CASSYRGETQYF
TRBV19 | CASSEVAGYTDTQYF
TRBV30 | CAWSVLGSGNTIYF
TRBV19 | CASSITSNQPQHF
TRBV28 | CASSSRYEQYF
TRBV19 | CASSLGAAASYEQYF
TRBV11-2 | CASSLSSGQGSSPLHF
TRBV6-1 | CASSEVGVGDYGYTF
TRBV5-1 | CASSLVGTSGRTQYF
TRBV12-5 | CASGLAYRGPGDEQYF
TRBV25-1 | CASSGSTGANTEAFF
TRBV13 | CASSLVNTEAFF
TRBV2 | CASNRQGETQYF
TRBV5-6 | CASSLLRSLEVAKNIQYF
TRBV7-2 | CASSSDPVLSGNTIYF
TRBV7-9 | CASNPSSSGNTIYF
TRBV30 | CAWAERREQFF
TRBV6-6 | CASSYEFGAYEQYF
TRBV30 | CAAGQGARGNTIYF
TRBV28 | CASHRGVSGANVLTF
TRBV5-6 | CASSLAGRQTSGIGTQYF
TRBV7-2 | CASSLEGMAGELFF
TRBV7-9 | CASSLKKDRVNEKLFF